This T cell receptor beta chain comes out of a study of CXCR3 chemokines and chemotherapy response in bladder cancer. Only a few counts were recorded for this clonotype. V was trimmed by 4 bases and J by 8 bases, leaving 19 bases between them. The germline gives CDR1 SGDLS, CDR2 YYNGEE. The CDR3 is made up of 15 amino acids. TCRdb processed the PCR reads anew with MiXCR; each CDR3 protein has one entry. The sample contains several thousand distinct CDR3 sequences, roughly 23% of which appear only once. The receptor's source is a human donor with bladder cancer that did not respond to neoadjuvant chemotherapy. This sample was gathered from a patient whose treatment included neoadjuvant chemotherapy. J is TRBJ2-1 and V is TRBV9, with D possibly matching TRBD2 (7 bases). The CDR3 is CASSRGAGEVYEQFF. CDR3 nucleotides: TGTGCCAGCAGCAGGGGGGCGGGGGAAGTGTATGAGCAGTTCTTC.